In its sample, the clone carrying this TCR beta chain was seen once. Profiled with immunoSEQ multiplex PCR; TCRdb holds only in-frame clones, not every one. The sample holds around 30,000 clones, more than 70% seen once. The source of the sample is a study of blood T cell repertoires in COVID-19. Germline CDR1 SGHRS, CDR2 YFSETQ. The V end lost 0 bases, the J end lost 1 base, and 7 bases lay between the germline ends. The CDR3 sequence is 14 residues long. This TCR derives from an older man with active or convalescent COVID-19. Sequenced input: peripheral blood. The V call is TRBV5-1, the J call TRBJ2-5, with D maybe TRBD1 (5 bases). The DNA of the CDR3 is TGCGCCAGCAGCTTGGGAAGGGGCCAAGAGACCCAGTACTTC. Translated: CASSLGRGQETQYF. Complete variable domain (other parts from reference TRBV5-1 and TRBJ2-5): KAGVTQTPRYLIKTRGQQVTLSCSPISGHRSVSWYQQTPGQGLQFLFEYFSETQRNKGNFPGRFSGRQFSNSRSEMNVSTLELGDSALYLCASSLGRGQETQYFGPGTRLLVL.